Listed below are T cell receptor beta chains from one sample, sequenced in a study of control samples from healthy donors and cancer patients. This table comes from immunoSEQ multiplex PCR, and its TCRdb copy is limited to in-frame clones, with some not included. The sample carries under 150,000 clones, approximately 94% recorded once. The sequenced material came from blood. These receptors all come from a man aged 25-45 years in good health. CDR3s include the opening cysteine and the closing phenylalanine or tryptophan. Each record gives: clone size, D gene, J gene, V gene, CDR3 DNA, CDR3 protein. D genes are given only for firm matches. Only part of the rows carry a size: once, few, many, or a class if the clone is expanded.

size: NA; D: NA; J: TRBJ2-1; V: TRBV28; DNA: TGTGCCAGCAGTTTACCTTATCGGGGCAATGAGCAGTTCTTC; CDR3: CASSLPYRGNEQFF
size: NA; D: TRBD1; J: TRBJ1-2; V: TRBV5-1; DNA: TGCGCCAGCAGCCCCCGGACAGGGGAAGGTCGCGGCTACACCTTC; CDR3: CASSPRTGEGRGYTF
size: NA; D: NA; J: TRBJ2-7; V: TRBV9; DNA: TGTGCCAGCAGTGTTTCGTCTACAGTTTCCTACGAGCAGTACTTC; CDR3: CASSVSSTVSYEQYF
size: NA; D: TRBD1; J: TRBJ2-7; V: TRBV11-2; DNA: TGTGCCAGCAGCAGGACAGGGGACCGGCACTACGAGCAGTACTTC; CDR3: CASSRTGDRHYEQYF
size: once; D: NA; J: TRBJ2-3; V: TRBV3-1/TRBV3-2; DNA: TGTGCCAGCAGCCAAGAGGGAGGTATCGCCACGCAGTATTTT; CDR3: CASSQEGGIATQYF
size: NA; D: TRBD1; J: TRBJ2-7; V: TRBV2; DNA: TGTGCCAGCAGTGCTCGGACAGGCCGCTACGAGCAGTACTTC; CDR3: CASSARTGRYEQYF
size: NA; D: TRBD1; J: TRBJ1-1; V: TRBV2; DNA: TGTGCCAGCGGTCCGGACAGGGGAAGCACTGAAGCTTTCTTT; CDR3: CASGPDRGSTEAFF
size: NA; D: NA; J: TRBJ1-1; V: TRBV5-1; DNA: TGCGCCAGCAGCTTGGTAGGGGGACTGAACACTGAAGCTTTCTTT; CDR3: CASSLVGGLNTEAFF
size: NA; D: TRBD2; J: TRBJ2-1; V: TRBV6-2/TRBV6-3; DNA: TGTGCCAGCAGTTACTCGAAAGTAGCGGGGGGGATCTACTCCTACAATGAGCAGTTCTTC; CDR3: CASSYSKVAGGIYSYNEQFF
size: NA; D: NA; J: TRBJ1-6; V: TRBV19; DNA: TGTGCCAGTAGTATCGCAGGGACCCAAACCGTCAATTCACCCCTCCACTTT; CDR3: CASSIAGTQTVNSPLHF
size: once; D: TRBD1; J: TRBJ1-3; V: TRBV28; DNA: TGTGCCAGCAGTTCTATTGGACAGGGGGACTCTGGAAACACCATATATTTT; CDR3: CASSSIGQGDSGNTIYF
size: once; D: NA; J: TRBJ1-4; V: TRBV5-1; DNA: TGCGCCAGCAGCTATACAATGGTCCATAATAATGAAAAACTGTTTTTT; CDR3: CASSYTMVHNNEKLFF
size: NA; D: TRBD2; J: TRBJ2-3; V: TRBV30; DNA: TGTGCCTGGAGGAGTGGGGGGGGGTCAGATACGCAGTATTTT; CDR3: CAWRSGGGSDTQYF
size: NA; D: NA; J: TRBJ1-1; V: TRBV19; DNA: TGTGCCAGTAGTATGGCCCCTAACACTGAAGCTTTCTTT; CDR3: CASSMAPNTEAFF
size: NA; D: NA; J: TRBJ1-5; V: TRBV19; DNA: TGTGCCAGTAGTATACAGGGCCATCAGCCCCAGCATTTT; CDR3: CASSIQGHQPQHF
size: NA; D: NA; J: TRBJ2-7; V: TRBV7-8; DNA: TGTGCCAGCAGCTTATACAGCTCCGAGCAGTACTTC; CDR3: CASSLYSSEQYF
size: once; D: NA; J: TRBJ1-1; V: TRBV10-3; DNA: TGTGCCATGATGGCGGGGCAGGGGAACACTGAAGCTTTCTTT; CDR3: CAMMAGQGNTEAFF
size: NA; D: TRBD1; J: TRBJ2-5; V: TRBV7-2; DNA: TGTGCCAGCAGCTGGACAGGGTTACAAGAGACCCAGTACTTC; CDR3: CASSWTGLQETQYF
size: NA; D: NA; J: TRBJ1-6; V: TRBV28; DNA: TGTGCCAGCAGCCAGGTAGCCGGGGCCCCGAATTCACCCCTCCACTTT; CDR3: CASSQVAGAPNSPLHF
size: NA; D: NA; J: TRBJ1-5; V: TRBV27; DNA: TGTGCCAGCAGTTCCAGGGGCAATCAGCCCCAGCATTTT; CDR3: CASSSRGNQPQHF
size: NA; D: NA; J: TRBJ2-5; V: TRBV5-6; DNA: TGTGCCAGCAGCTTAAATGCGGTACAAGAGACCCAGTACTTC; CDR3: CASSLNAVQETQYF
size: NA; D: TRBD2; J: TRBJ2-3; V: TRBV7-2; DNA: TGTGCCAGCAGCTTAGTGGGCGGGGGGACCGGGGGCACGCAGTATTTT; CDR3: CASSLVGGGTGGTQYF
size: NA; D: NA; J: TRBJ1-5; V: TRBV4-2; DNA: TGTGCCAGCAGCCAAGAATTGGGCCTAATGAATCAGCCCCAGCATTTT; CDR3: CASSQELGLMNQPQHF
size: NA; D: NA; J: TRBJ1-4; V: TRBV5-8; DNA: TGTGCCAGCAGCTTACGAACTCGGGGGGGTGAAAAACTGTTTTTT; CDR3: CASSLRTRGGEKLFF
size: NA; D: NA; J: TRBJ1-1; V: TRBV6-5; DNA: TGTGCCAGCCTCATACAGGCCCGTGGGACTGAAGCTTTCTTT; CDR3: CASLIQARGTEAFF
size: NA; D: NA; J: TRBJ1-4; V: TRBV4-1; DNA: TGCGCCAGCAGCCAAGTGTCGCCGGCGTTTAATGAAAAACTGTTTTTT; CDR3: CASSQVSPAFNEKLFF
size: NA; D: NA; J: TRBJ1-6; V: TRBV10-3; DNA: TGTGCCATCTGGACGGATTCACCCCTCCACTTT; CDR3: CAIWTDSPLHF
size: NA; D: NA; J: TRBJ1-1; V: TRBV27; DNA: TGTGCCAGCAGCTATTCCCCGGACAGGAACACTGAAGCTTTCTTT; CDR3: CASSYSPDRNTEAFF
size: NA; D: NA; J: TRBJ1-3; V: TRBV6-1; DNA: TGTGCCAGCAGTGAACGGCTGGGCCCAAGCTCTGGAAACACCATATATTTT; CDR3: CASSERLGPSSGNTIYF
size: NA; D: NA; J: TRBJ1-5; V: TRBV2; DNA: TGTGCCAGCAGTCAACAGGGTTTCAGCAATCAGCCCCAGCATTTT; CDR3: CASSQQGFSNQPQHF
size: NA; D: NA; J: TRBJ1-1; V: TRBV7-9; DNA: TGTGCCAGCAGCCCAAAGGGGGGCACTGAAGCTTTCTTT; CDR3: CASSPKGGTEAFF
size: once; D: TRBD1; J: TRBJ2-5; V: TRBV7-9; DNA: TGTGCCAGCAGCTTAGCGGGGGACAGCTTACAAGAGACCCAGTACTTC; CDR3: CASSLAGDSLQETQYF
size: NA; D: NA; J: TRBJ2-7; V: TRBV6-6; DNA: TGTGCCAGCAGTTGGATGAAGGGGAACGAGCAGTACTTC; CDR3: CASSWMKGNEQYF
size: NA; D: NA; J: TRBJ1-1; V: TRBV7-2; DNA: TGTGCCAGCAGCTTAGGTAGCGCTTTCTTT; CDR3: CASSLGSAFF
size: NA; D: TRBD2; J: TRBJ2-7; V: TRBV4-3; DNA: TGCGCCAGCAGCCAAGATCTGAGTAGCGGGGGAGCCGAGCAGTACTTC; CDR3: CASSQDLSSGGAEQYF
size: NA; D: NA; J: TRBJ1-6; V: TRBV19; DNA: TGTGCCAGTAATTGCGCGGACGGTCTGGGTTCACCCCTCCACTTT; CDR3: CASNCADGLGSPLHF
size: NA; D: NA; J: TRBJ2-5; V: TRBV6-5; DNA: TGTGCCAGCAGGTCAGGGTGGACCCAGTACTTC; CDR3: CASRSGWTQYF
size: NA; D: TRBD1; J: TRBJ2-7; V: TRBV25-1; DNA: TGTGCCAGCAGGGGACAGGGTAAATACGAGCAGTACTTC; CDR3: CASRGQGKYEQYF
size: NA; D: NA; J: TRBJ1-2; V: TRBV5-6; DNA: TGTGCCAGCAGCTTGGTTGACCGTCGGAGGGGTGGCTACACCTTC; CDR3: CASSLVDRRRGGYTF
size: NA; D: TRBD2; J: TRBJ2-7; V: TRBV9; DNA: TGTGCCAGCTCCCCCGGGGGAGGGACGTACGAGCAGTACTTC; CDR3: CASSPGGGTYEQYF
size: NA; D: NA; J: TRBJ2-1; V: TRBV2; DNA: TGTGCCAGCAGTGAGGCGAAGGGCTCCTACAATGAGCAGTTCTTC; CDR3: CASSEAKGSYNEQFF
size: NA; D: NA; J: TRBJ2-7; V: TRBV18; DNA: TGTGCCAGCTCACGGGAACAAGCCTACGAGCAGTACTTC; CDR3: CASSREQAYEQYF
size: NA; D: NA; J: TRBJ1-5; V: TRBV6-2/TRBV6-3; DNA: TGTGCCAGCAGTTACTCGACTAACCGCAATCAGCCCCAGCATTTT; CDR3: CASSYSTNRNQPQHF
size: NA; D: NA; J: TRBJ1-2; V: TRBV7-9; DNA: TGTGCCAGCAGCTCGGCAGTTCACTATGGCTACACCTTC; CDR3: CASSSAVHYGYTF
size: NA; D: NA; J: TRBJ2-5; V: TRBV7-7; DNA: TGTGCTAGCAGCTTATTAACGGCGGGGCAAGAGACCCAGTACTTC; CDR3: CASSLLTAGQETQYF